This entry lists 9 T cell receptor beta chains sequenced from one sample in a study of T cells after yellow fever vaccination. TCRdb re-derived calls from the 5' RACE reads in MiXCR, one entry per CDR3 protein. The sample contains 500,000 to 650,000 distinct CDR3 sequences, 13% of which appear only once. Specimen: PBMCs, collected on the day of the yellow fever booster vaccination. All receptors derive from a young man who received the YFV17D yellow fever vaccine.

The chain joins TRBV27 to TRBJ2-7; TRBD1 matches 8 bases. CDR3 length: 16 amino acids. Trimming at V came to 5 bases and at J to 0 bases, leaving 9 bases not matched to a gene. The germline V gene encodes CDR1 MNHEY and CDR2 SMNVEV (reference sequence). CDR3 in amino acids: CASSTLDRVSSYEQYF. CDR3 sequence (DNA): TGTGCCAGCAGTACCCTGGACAGGGTAAGCTCCTACGAGCAGTACTTC.

This clonotype was detected only a few times. This CDR3 reads CASSSEGGLAVSNEQFF. Here the CDR3 DNA reads TGCGCCAGCAGTAGTGAGGGGGGCCTAGCAGTAAGCAATGAGCAGTTCTTC. The chain employs TRBV10-1 and TRBJ2-1; D could derive from TRBD1 or TRBD2 (6 bases each). The CDR3 sequence is 17 residues long. Germline CDR1 reads WNHNN; CDR2 reads SYGVQD (reference sequence). Trimming cost V 5 bases and J 6 bases, with 23 bases left between them.

This clonotype was detected a few times. V gene TRBV6-4 combines with J gene TRBJ1-2; 12 bases agree with TRBD1. Germline lookup yields CDR1 MRHNA and CDR2 SNTAGT. V was pared by 6 bases and J by 5 bases, with 10 bases of the junction left unmatched. CDR3 length: 16 amino acids. CDR3 sequence (DNA): TGTGCCAGCAGCGACGAAGGGACAGGGGGCATTTATGGCTACACCTTC. As protein: CASSDEGTGGIYGYTF.

The gene calls are TRBV11-1 and TRBJ2-4; weak D call: TRBD2 (6 bases). The germline V gene encodes CDR1 SGHAT and CDR2 FQDESV (reference sequence). The V end was cut by 9 bases, the J end by 0 bases, with 24 bases between. CDR3 length equals 18 residues. The CDR3 DNA reads TGTGCCAGTGTGGGGAGACTAGTTTCCCAATTAGCCAAAAACATTCAGTACTTC. The encoded protein is CASVGRLVSQLAKNIQYF.

This clonotype was counted only a few times. The chain links TRBV4-3 to TRBJ1-6; D gene unclear. The CDR3 has 17 amino acids. The V and J ends lost 1 base and 0 bases respectively, with 10 bases between them. Germline V gene sequence: CDR1 LGHNA, CDR2 YSLEER. The chain's CDR3 is CASSQVGRSSYNSPLHF. CDR3 bases: TGCGCCAGCAGCCAAGTTGGGCGGAGCTCCTATAATTCACCCCTCCACTTT.

This clonotype was observed a few times. V gene TRBV6-5 combines with J gene TRBJ2-7; D might be TRBD1 or TRBD2, each matching 5 bases. CDR1 is MNHEY and CDR2 is SVGAGI in the germline V gene. The CDR3 covers 17 residues. V lost 4 bases and J lost 0, with 19 bases in between. CDR3 in amino acids: CASSLGRSETHSYEQYF. The CDR3 nucleotides read TGTGCCAGCAGTTTGGGACGCTCGGAGACTCACTCCTACGAGCAGTACTTC.

Only a few counts were recorded for this clonotype. The J gene is TRBJ2-7, the V gene TRBV11-1; 8 bases agree with TRBD1. The CDR3 has 18 amino acids. Germline V gives CDR1 SGHAT, CDR2 FQDESV (reference sequence). The J segment lost 2 bases and the V segment lost 3 bases, leaving 15 bases of the junction unmatched. This CDR3 is CASSFYGGDRKLTYEQYF. In DNA form, the CDR3 reads TGTGCCAGCAGCTTTTACGGCGGGGACAGGAAGCTTACCTACGAGCAGTACTTC.

In this sample, this clonotype turned up a few times. J is TRBJ1-1 and V is TRBV7-3; weak D call: TRBD1 (5 bases). There are 13 residues in the CDR3. The germline CDR1 and CDR2 sequences are SGHTA and FQGTGA. V lost 5 bases and J lost 5, with 12 bases in between. In DNA form, the CDR3 reads TGTGCCAGCAGCGATGATAGGGGAACTGAAGCTTTCTTT. This sequence encodes CASSDDRGTEAFF.

The table lists this clonotype with many counts. J is TRBJ2-7 and V is TRBV5-1, with 10 positions matching TRBD2. The germline V gene encodes CDR1 SGHRS and CDR2 YFSETQ. The CDR3 length is 15 residues. Germline trimming cut 4 bases from V and 4 bases from J; bases unmatched to any gene: 8. CDR3 DNA: TGCGCCAGCAGCCCCTCTGTAGCGGGAGGATACGAGCAGTACTTC. It translates to CASSPSVAGGYEQYF. Full variable domain (outside the CDR3, taken from reference TRBV5-1 and TRBJ2-7): KAGVTQTPRYLIKTRGQQVTLSCSPISGHRSVSWYQQTPGQGLQFLFEYFSETQRNKGNFPGRFSGRQFSNSRSEMNVSTLELGDSALYLCASSPSVAGGYEQYFGPGTRLTVT.